The next 20 T cell receptor beta chains were all read from a single sample in a study of shared clonotypes between healthy human individuals. Naive CD8 cells lacked CD45RO, underwent positive selection for CCR7 and left out terminally differentiated effector memory CD45RA+ cells. Sequencing used immunoSEQ multiplex PCR; TCRdb keeps in-frame clones, though not all of them. The table lists fewer than 1 million clones, about 97% of them singletons. Sequences were obtained from naive CD8+ T cells sorted from blood. Receptor source: a young man in good health.

For this clone: A junction boundary mismatches the germline segment, possibly from a read error. The rearrangement links TRBV29-1 to TRBJ2-1; 12 bases agree with TRBD1. Germline V lookup: CDR1 SQVTM, CDR2 ANQGSEA. The CDR3 totals 18 residues. The CDR3 DNA reads as TGTAGCGTGGGAGAGGCGGGACAGGGGGCATTGGTAGGCAATGAGCAGTTCTTC. The encoded protein is CSVGEAGQGALVGNEQFF.

The chain combines TRBV4-1 with TRBJ2-1; TRBD2 matches at 14 bases. This CDR3 is 15 amino acids long. After removal of 0 bases from V and 11 bases from J, the junction contained 3 bases not matched to a gene. CDR1 and CDR2 (germline): MGHRA, YSYEKL. CDR3 in amino acids: CASSQDRTSGRQQFF. DNA of the CDR3: TGCGCCAGCAGCCAAGATAGGACTAGCGGGAGGCAGCAGTTCTTC.

The V and J genes are TRBV27 and TRBJ2-1, with TRBD2 matching over 9 bases. The germline V gene has CDR1 MNHEY and CDR2 SMNVEV (reference sequence). The CDR3 is 16 residues long. The J segment lost 1 base and the V segment lost 5 bases, leaving 6 bases of the junction unmatched. CDR3 sequence: CASSPPGLASYNEQFF. The CDR3 bases are TGTGCCAGCAGTCCCCCCGGACTAGCGTCCTACAATGAGCAGTTCTTC.

V is TRBV19 and J is TRBJ2-2; D ambiguous. The CDR3 runs to 14 residues. The germline V gene has CDR1 LNHDA and CDR2 SQIVND (reference sequence). V was shortened by 2 bases and J by 6 bases, with 10 bases between the two germline ends. In DNA form, the CDR3 reads TGTGCCAGTAGTATATCCGGTTCGTCCGGGGAGCTGTTTTTT. Its protein is CASSISGSSGELFF.

This chain joins TRBV19 and TRBJ1-5; D call uncertain. V shed 7 bases and J shed 0 bases, with 13 bases lying between them. The CDR3 contains 15 residues. The V gene's germline CDR1 is LNHDA and CDR2 SQIVND (reference sequence). The CDR3 sequence: CASNPDGYSNQPQHF. CDR3 in DNA: TGTGCCAGTAACCCGGACGGTTATAGCAATCAGCCCCAGCATTTT.

CDR3 coding DNA: TGTGCCAGCAGCCCACGAGGACAGTATATCGCCGGGGAGCTGTTTTTT. Translation gives CASSPRGQYIAGELFF. The gene calls are TRBV13 and TRBJ2-2, with a possible D match to TRBD1 (6 bases). Germline V gene sequence: CDR1 PRHDT, CDR2 FYEKMQ (reference sequence). The V and J ends lost 5 bases and 6 bases respectively, with 19 bases between them. The CDR3 totals 16 residues.

This chain links TRBV12-5 with TRBJ2-5, with 9 bases fitting TRBD1. The V gene end was trimmed by 7 bases and the J gene end by 5 bases; junction bases not matched to a gene: 8. CDR3 length: 14 residues. Germline V gene sequence: CDR1 LGHNT, CDR2 FRNRAP. The CDR3 reads CASDPDRGRETQYF. The CDR3 bases are TGTGCTAGTGACCCGGACAGGGGTCGCGAGACCCAGTACTTC.

The rearrangement joins TRBV14 to TRBJ2-1, with 10 bases that match TRBD2. Germline assignment: CDR1 SGHDN and CDR2 FVKESK. V gave up 0 bases and J gave up 9 bases; unmatched junction bases: 17. This CDR3 has 19 amino acids. The CDR3 coding sequence is TGTGCCAGCAGCCAAGATCTCTCGCTAGCGGGAGTCTCGTCCACTGAGCAGTTCTTC. It codes for CASSQDLSLAGVSSTEQFF.

V and J are TRBV6-5 and TRBJ2-7, with D perhaps TRBD2 (5 bases). CDR3 size: 15 residues. Germline values: CDR1 MNHEY, CDR2 SVGAGI. The ends were cut back, 6 bases at V and 4 bases at J, with 19 bases in the middle. CDR3 bases: TGTGCCAGCAGAAACGGGATTCTCACACGTTACGAGCAGTACTTC. Protein product: CASRNGILTRYEQYF.

The chain is built from TRBV5-4 and TRBJ2-3; D is perhaps TRBD2 (7 bases). Trimming shortened V by 1 base and J by 4 bases, and 16 bases separated the two germline ends. The CDR3 loop spans 16 amino acids. CDR1 and CDR2 from the germline V gene are SGHNT and YYREEE (reference sequence). Here the CDR3 reads CASSLKGGGVADTQYF. The CDR3 bases are TGTGCCAGCAGCTTGAAAGGGGGGGGTGTTGCAGATACGCAGTATTTT. Full variable domain (remainder filled in from reference TRBV5-4 and TRBJ2-3): ETGVTQSPTHLIKTRGQQVTLRCSSQSGHNTVSWYQQALGQGPQFIFQYYREEENGRGNFPPRFSGLQFPNYSSELNVNALELDDSALYLCASSLKGGGVADTQYFGPGTRLTVL.

The chain is built from TRBV2 and TRBJ1-2; D is uncertain. Germline loops: CDR1 SNHLY, CDR2 FYNNEI. The CDR3 spans 16 residues. V was trimmed by 6 bases and J by 5 bases, leaving 22 bases between them. The CDR3: CASRISLGVGAYGYTF. The CDR3 nucleotides read TGTGCCAGCAGGATCAGTCTCGGGGTGGGAGCATATGGCTACACCTTC.

This clone has only a few counts. The chain carries TRBV7-9 and TRBJ2-7; 13 bases map to TRBD2. The V gene's germline CDR1 is SEHNR and CDR2 FQNEAQ (reference sequence). V lost 3 bases, J lost 3 bases, and 2 bases stayed unmatched. The CDR3 is made up of 15 amino acids. The CDR3 sequence is CASSFTSGRGYEQYF. CDR3 in DNA: TGTGCCAGCAGCTTCACTAGCGGGAGGGGCTACGAGCAGTACTTC.

The V call is TRBV10-3, the J call TRBJ2-7; either TRBD1 or TRBD2 may supply D (5 bases each). CDR3 length equals 15 residues. With 0 bases removed from V and 2 bases from J, the gap between germline ends came to 11 bases. Germline-derived CDR1 and CDR2 are ENHRY and SYGVKD. The CDR3 DNA sequence: TGTGCCATCAGTGAGTCGCCGGGGCCTCCCTACGAGCAGTACTTC. It yields the protein CAISESPGPPYEQYF.

This chain joins TRBV9 and TRBJ2-7; maybe TRBD1 (7 bases). This CDR3 spans 14 amino acids. Germline values: CDR1 SGDLS, CDR2 YYNGEE. Trimming removed 4 bases from V and 3 bases from J, with 14 bases in between. The CDR3 sequence: CASSSGDRVYEQYF. CDR3 nucleotides: TGTGCCAGCAGCTCGGGAGACAGGGTCTACGAGCAGTACTTC.

The chain carries TRBV7-8 and TRBJ2-7; 12 bases are a match to TRBD1. Per the germline V gene, CDR1 is SGHVS and CDR2 is FQNEAQ. J lost 5 bases, V lost 10 bases, and 9 bases had no gene match. The CDR3 totals 14 residues. Here the CDR3 DNA reads TGTGCCACCGCCAGGGACAGGGGGCTAAACGAGCAGTACTTC. It encodes CATARDRGLNEQYF.

This rearrangement joins TRBV13 to TRBJ1-2; D is perhaps TRBD1 (5 bases). Trimming took 3 bases from V and 5 from J, leaving 19 bases between them. The CDR3 consists of 16 residues. Germline V gene data show CDR1 as PRHDT and CDR2 as FYEKMQ (reference sequence). For the CDR3, the DNA is TGTGCCAGCAGCTTGGCCGGGGCCCCGAGGAGGTATGGCTACACCTTC. It yields the protein CASSLAGAPRRYGYTF.

The rearrangement uses TRBV29-1 and TRBJ2-2; D not certain. Trimming cost V 5 bases and J 0 bases, with 7 bases left between them. The CDR3 is made up of 13 amino acids. The germline gives CDR1 SQVTM, CDR2 ANQGSEA. The CDR3 region is CSVWATNTGELFF. Here the CDR3 DNA reads TGCAGCGTTTGGGCCACGAACACCGGGGAGCTGTTTTTT.

In DNA form, the CDR3 reads TGTGCCAGCAGCTTAACGTCTGGGACGTCCACCTACGAGCAGTACTTC. Residues: CASSLTSGTSTYEQYF. The chain uses TRBV11-2 and TRBJ2-7; D possibly matches TRBD1 or TRBD2 (5 bases each). This CDR3 region has 16 residues. Trimming stripped 2 bases from V and 2 bases from J, with 16 bases between. Germline CDR1 reads SGHAT; CDR2 reads FQNNGV.

The rearrangement joins TRBV27 to TRBJ2-1; TRBD2 matches 10 bases. Per germline, CDR1 MNHEY and CDR2 SMNVEV (reference sequence). The CDR3 covers 14 residues. After removal of 10 bases from V and 0 bases from J, the junction contained 3 bases not matched to a gene. The CDR3 is CATGLAASYNEQFF. DNA for the CDR3: TGTGCCACCGGACTAGCGGCCTCCTACAATGAGCAGTTCTTC.

The V gene is TRBV27, the J gene TRBJ2-7; D is possibly TRBD2 (7 bases). The CDR3 is 13 residues long. Germline lookup yields CDR1 MNHEY and CDR2 SMNVEV (reference sequence). The ends were cut back, 7 bases at V and 6 bases at J, with 16 bases in the middle. The CDR3 region is CASNPGGHGEQYF. The CDR3 DNA reads as TGTGCCAGCAATCCCGGGGGGCACGGCGAGCAGTACTTC.